Each of the 26 T cell receptor beta chains below was sequenced from the same sample in a study of blood T cells in healthy people across ages. With a J-beta primer mix and a sample-barcoded 5' primer, a second PCR ran roughly 6 to 11 cycles. Each CDR3 protein gets one entry after TCRdb re-called the 5' RACE reads with MiXCR. The table records 850,000 to 1,100,000 distinct CDR3 sequences, 35% to 45% of them present only once. Source material: blood. These TCRs come from a man aged 18-30 years in good health.

This rearrangement joins TRBV7-2 to TRBJ2-7; TRBD2 is a possible D gene (6 bases). V dropped 1 base and J dropped 7 bases, with 14 bases sitting between them. This CDR3 is built from 14 residues. CDR1 is SGHTA, CDR2 FQGNSA, per germline. CDR3 amino acids: CASSLGLGDNEQYF. The CDR3, as DNA: TGTGCCAGCAGCTTAGGACTAGGAGACAATGAGCAGTACTTC.

There are many counts of this clonotype. The J gene is TRBJ2-3, the V gene TRBV20-1; D is undetermined. The CDR3 runs 14 residues. From germline, CDR1 is DFQATT and CDR2 SNEGSKA (reference sequence). The V and J ends lost 3 bases and 0 bases respectively, with 10 bases between them. CDR3 amino acids: CSARETASTDTQYF. CDR3 nucleotide sequence: TGCAGTGCTAGGGAGACGGCTAGCACAGATACGCAGTATTTT.

The rearrangement links TRBV6-1 to TRBJ2-5; D not certain. From germline, CDR1 is MNHNS and CDR2 SASEGT. The V end was cut by 5 bases, the J end by 1 base, with 8 bases between. This CDR3 has 13 amino acids. The DNA of the CDR3 is TGTGCCAGCAGTTCCACTTGCCAAGAGACCCAGTACTTC. The encoded protein is CASSSTCQETQYF.

This rearrangement joins TRBV5-1 to TRBJ1-2; the D is unclear. Germline loops: CDR1 SGHRS, CDR2 YFSETQ. CDR3 length: 15 residues. The V end was cut by 4 bases, the J end by 3 bases, with 16 bases between. CDR3 sequence (DNA): TGCGCCAGCAGCCCCTCAAGCCTCTACGACTATGGCTACACCTTC. Translating gives CASSPSSLYDYGYTF.

This chain uses TRBV5-1 with TRBJ1-1; the match to TRBD1 covers 7 bases. The CDR3 is 14 amino acids. J was trimmed by 6 bases and V by 0 bases; bases with no gene match: 5. Germline V CDR1 and CDR2: SGHRS, YFSETQ. As DNA, the CDR3 is TGCGCCAGCAGCTTGGGCAGGGGGGACCCTGAAGCTTTCTTT. Translated: CASSLGRGDPEAFF.

The chain recombines TRBV19 with TRBJ2-1; 11 bases align to TRBD2. V was clipped by 5 bases and J by 8 bases; unmatched bases: 8. The CDR3 sequence is 15 residues long. Germline V gene data show CDR1 as LNHDA and CDR2 as SQIVND (reference sequence). CDR3 protein: CASSPSSGGNYEQFF. The CDR3 DNA sequence: TGTGCCAGTAGTCCTTCTAGCGGGGGGAATTATGAGCAGTTCTTC.

This clonotype was observed a single time. The gene calls are TRBV4-3 and TRBJ2-7; D uncertain. The germline V gene encodes CDR1 LGHNA and CDR2 YSLEER. CDR3 length: 16 amino acids. The V gene lost 0 bases and the J gene lost 2 bases, with 14 bases spanning the gap. CDR3 coding DNA: TGCGCCAGCAGCCAAGATAGGGTAGGCAGAGCCTACGAGCAGTACTTC. This sequence encodes CASSQDRVGRAYEQYF.

The CDR3 sequence is CASSRVVGTGTYGYTF. CDR3 bases: TGTGCCAGCAGCCGGGTGGTAGGGACAGGGACCTATGGCTACACCTTC. The genes are TRBV6-5 and TRBJ1-2; the match to TRBD1 covers 9 bases. With V trimmed by 6 bases and J by 4 bases, 12 bases remained unmatched. The CDR3 is 16 residues long. Germline assignment: CDR1 MNHEY and CDR2 SVGAGI.

The J gene is TRBJ2-7, the V gene TRBV3-1; 7 bases line up with TRBD1. Looked up from germline, CDR1 is LGHDT and CDR2 is YNNKEL (reference sequence). The CDR3 is made up of 14 amino acids. V trimming: 2 bases; J trimming: 5 bases; junction bases outside the gene matches: 6. CDR3 sequence: CASSQTLTGHEQYF. The DNA for the CDR3 is TGTGCCAGCAGCCAAACCTTGACAGGGCACGAGCAGTACTTC.

This clonotype has a count of ten or more. In DNA form, the CDR3 reads TGTGCCAGCAGCGCGTACGATACGCAGTATTTT. This sequence encodes CASSAYDTQYF. The chain employs TRBV9 and TRBJ2-3; D gene ambiguous. This CDR3 has 11 amino acids. Per germline, CDR1 SGDLS and CDR2 YYNGEE. Between the trimmed V and J ends, which lost 3 bases and 6 bases, there was a span of 5 bases.

V usage is TRBV4-1 and J usage is TRBJ2-6; no definite D call. This CDR3 region has 17 residues. Germline V gene lookup returns CDR1 MGHRA and CDR2 YSYEKL. Trimming left V 0 bases short and J 0 bases short, with 9 bases between. DNA of the CDR3: TGCGCCAGCAGCCAAGAGGCCCGATTCTCTGGGGCCAACGTCCTGACTTTC. Its translation is CASSQEARFSGANVLTF.

The CDR3 protein is CASSAGGPVYEQYF. In DNA, the CDR3 is TGTGCCAGCAGCGCTGGGGGGCCAGTCTACGAGCAGTACTTC. The V and J genes are TRBV9 and TRBJ2-7; D assignment may be TRBD1 or TRBD2 (6 bases each). The ends were cut back, 3 bases at V and 3 bases at J, with 13 bases in the middle. Germline V gene lookup returns CDR1 SGDLS and CDR2 YYNGEE. The CDR3 has 14 residues.

This clonotype was seen more than once but under ten times. The chain carries TRBV7-9 and TRBJ2-5; 7 bases are a match to TRBD1. Trimming at V came to 5 bases and at J to 11 bases, leaving 23 bases not matched to a gene. The CDR3 contains 17 residues. CDR1 is SEHNR and CDR2 is FQNEAQ in the germline V gene (reference sequence). CDR3: CASSRPWDSPPYNEQYF. The DNA for the CDR3 is TGTGCCAGCAGCCGCCCCTGGGACAGTCCTCCCTACAATGAGCAGTACTTC.

This clonotype has only a few counts. V usage is TRBV4-1 and J usage is TRBJ2-3; D may be TRBD2 (5 bases). Germline loops: CDR1 MGHRA, CDR2 YSYEKL. V dropped 4 bases and J dropped 6 bases, with 17 bases sitting between them. The CDR3 length is 15 residues. The CDR3 spells CASSPLLRDPDTQYF. The CDR3 DNA is TGCGCCAGCAGCCCCCTTTTGAGGGATCCGGATACGCAGTATTTT.

This clonotype was seen only a few times. CDR3 bases: TGTGCCAGCAGTTTATCGGGTGAGGGTGGCTACACCTTC. This translates into CASSLSGEGGYTF. V is TRBV27 and J is TRBJ1-2; D unclear. CDR1 MNHEY and CDR2 SMNVEV come from the germline V gene (reference sequence). There are 13 residues in the CDR3. The V end was cut by 0 bases, the J end by 7 bases, with 9 bases between.

This clonotype was observed a handful of times. The rearrangement uses TRBV6-5 and TRBJ1-2, with no clear D. The CDR3 loop spans 14 amino acids. Trimming removed 5 bases at V and 3 bases at J, with 13 bases between. CDR1 and CDR2 (germline): MNHEY, SVGAGI. The DNA of the CDR3 is TGTGCCAGCAGTCCCCTAAGGGAACACTATGGCTACACCTTC. The encoded protein is CASSPLREHYGYTF.

The rearrangement uses TRBV12-3 or TRBV12-4 and TRBJ2-1; TRBD2 is a possible D gene (5 bases). Trimming cost V 6 bases and J 0 bases, with 12 bases left between them. The CDR3 runs 15 residues. CDR3 residues: CASRYSASSYNEQFF. The CDR3 bases are TGTGCCAGCAGATATAGCGCCAGCTCCTACAATGAGCAGTTCTTC.

In regard to this clonotype: At one end, the junction sequence differs from germline, possibly due to a read error. The chain is built from TRBV10-3 and TRBJ2-3; 7 nucleotides match TRBD2. In germline, CDR1 is ENHRY, CDR2 SYGVKD. The CDR3 loop spans 16 amino acids. CDR3 sequence (DNA): TGTGCCATCAGTCCCGGGCCAGGACTAGAAACAGATGCGCAGTATTTT. Translated, it gives CAISPGPGLETDAQYF.

In its sample, this clonotype was seen a few times. V gene TRBV2 combines with J gene TRBJ2-3; the D is unclear. From germline, CDR1 is SNHLY and CDR2 FYNNEI. The CDR3 loop spans 15 amino acids. V shed 0 bases and J shed 1 base, with 8 bases lying between them. DNA of the CDR3: TGTGCCAGCAGTGAAGCGACCTCTGGCACAGATACGCAGTATTTT. Protein sequence: CASSEATSGTDTQYF.

This clonotype has just a few counts. The genes are TRBV6-1 and TRBJ2-3; D remains ambiguous. Germline lookup yields CDR1 MNHNS and CDR2 SASEGT. V was trimmed by 6 bases and J by 6 bases, leaving 13 bases between them. The CDR3 covers 13 residues. CDR3 amino acids: CASSPKLVDTQYF. DNA for the CDR3: TGTGCCAGCAGCCCCAAGCTGGTGGATACGCAGTATTTT.

This sequence joins TRBV5-5 and TRBJ2-1; D tentatively fits TRBD1 or TRBD2 (5 bases each). The CDR3 covers 15 residues. Germline lookup yields CDR1 SGHKS and CDR2 YYEKEE (reference sequence). The V and J ends lost 4 bases and 4 bases respectively, with 15 bases between them. CDR3 region: CASSLAGTRYNEQFF. CDR3 DNA sequence: TGTGCCAGCAGCCTCGCCGGGACGAGATACAATGAGCAGTTCTTC. The variable domain in full, with the rest retrieved from reference TRBV5-5 and TRBJ2-1, is DAGVTQSPTHLIKTRGQQVTLRCSPISGHKSVSWYQQVLGQGPQFIFQYYEKEERGRGNFPDRFSARQFPNYSSELNVNALLLGDSALYLCASSLAGTRYNEQFFGPGTRLTVL.

This clonotype was seen repeatedly, ten times or more. The chain carries TRBV12-3 or TRBV12-4 and TRBJ1-1; D is unresolved. V lost 1 base to trimming and J lost 4 bases, with 7 bases between them. The CDR3 is 13 residues long. CDR3 sequence reads: CASSLGEATEAFF. The CDR3 nucleotides are TGTGCCAGCAGTTTAGGGGAGGCCACTGAAGCTTTCTTT.

The gene calls are TRBV4-1 and TRBJ1-5; the D gene is possibly TRBD1 (5 bases). Germline CDR1 reads MGHRA; CDR2 reads YSYEKL. This CDR3 spans 15 amino acids. With 1 base removed from V and 0 bases from J, the gap between germline ends came to 7 bases. As DNA, the CDR3 is TGCGCCAGCAGCCAAGGGACAAATAGCAATCAGCCCCAGCATTTT. Translated: CASSQGTNSNQPQHF.

This clonotype has more than one count but fewer than ten. The chain joins TRBV21-1 to TRBJ1-2. TRBV21-1 is marked as a pseudogene. The CDR3 runs 16 residues. CDR3 residues: CASSSGTAETNYGYTF. CDR3 DNA: TGTGCCAGCAGCAGCGGGACGGCGGAGACCAACTATGGCTACACCTTC.

V and J are TRBV6-1 and TRBJ1-2; no firm D call. V was pared by 0 bases and J by 7 bases, with 15 bases between. Germline CDR1 and CDR2: MNHNS and SASEGT. CDR3 size: 15 residues. The CDR3 sequence is CASSEANNPWAGYTF. CDR3 nucleotide sequence: TGTGCCAGCAGTGAAGCAAACAACCCCTGGGCTGGCTACACCTTC.

As for this clonotype: One end of the junction is discordant with germline, which a read error may explain. This chain uses TRBV10-3 with TRBJ2-3; a possible D gene is TRBD1 (5 bases). Germline CDR1 reads ENHRY; CDR2 reads SYGVKD. The CDR3 consists of 18 residues. The CDR3 is CAISESTLLGTGTDTQYF. The CDR3, as DNA: TGTGCCATCAGTGAGTCGACTCTCCTGGGTACAGGCACGGATACGCAGTATTTT.